This T cell receptor (beta chain) was recorded in a study of beta chain features in type 1 diabetes. Looking at the study overall: In age, gender and cell yields, patients were similar to healthy donors.

With V trimmed by 5 bases and J by 5 bases, 9 bases remained unmatched. CDR3 length: 15 residues. Germline values: CDR1 MGHRA, CDR2 YSYEKL. Each of the sorted populations had a purity greater than 95%. The entirety of the isolated RNA underwent reverse transcription, so expressed TCRB transcripts were sequenced. The table came from immunoSEQ multiplex PCR; TCRdb's copy has only in-frame clones and leaves some out. The sample gives some 500,000 clones, approximately 10% of which show up once; 0.035% to 0.05% is in the top ten. The sample holds a few counts of this clone. The chain carries TRBV4-1 and TRBJ1-5; TRBD1 aligns across 7 bases. Input material: naive CD4+ T cells from blood. The TCR comes from a woman aged 18-29 years in good health. The CDR3 loop reads CASSNHGQVDQPQHF. CDR3 sequence (DNA): TGCGCCAGCAGCAACCACGGACAGGTAGATCAGCCCCAGCATTTT.